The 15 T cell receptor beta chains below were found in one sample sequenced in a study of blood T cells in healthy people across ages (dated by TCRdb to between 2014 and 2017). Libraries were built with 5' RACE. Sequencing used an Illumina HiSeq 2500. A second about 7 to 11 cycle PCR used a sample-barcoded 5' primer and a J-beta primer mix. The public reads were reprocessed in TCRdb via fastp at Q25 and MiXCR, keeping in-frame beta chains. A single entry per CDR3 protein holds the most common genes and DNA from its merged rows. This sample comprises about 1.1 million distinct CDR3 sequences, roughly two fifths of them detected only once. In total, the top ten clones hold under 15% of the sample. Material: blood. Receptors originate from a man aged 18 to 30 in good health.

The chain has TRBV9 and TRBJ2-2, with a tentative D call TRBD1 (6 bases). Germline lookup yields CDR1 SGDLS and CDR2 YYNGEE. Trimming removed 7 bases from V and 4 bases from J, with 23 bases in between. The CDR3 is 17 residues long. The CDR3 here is CASAARPQGMFTGELFF. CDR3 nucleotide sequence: TGTGCCAGCGCGGCGAGGCCACAGGGCATGTTCACCGGGGAGCTGTTTTTT.

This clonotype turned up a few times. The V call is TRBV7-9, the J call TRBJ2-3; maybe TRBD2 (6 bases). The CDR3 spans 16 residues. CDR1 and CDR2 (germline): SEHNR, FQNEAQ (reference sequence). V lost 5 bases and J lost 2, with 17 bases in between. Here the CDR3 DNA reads TGTGCCAGCAGCCGGATGCGGGGACCATCCACAGATACGCAGTATTTT. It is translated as CASSRMRGPSTDTQYF.

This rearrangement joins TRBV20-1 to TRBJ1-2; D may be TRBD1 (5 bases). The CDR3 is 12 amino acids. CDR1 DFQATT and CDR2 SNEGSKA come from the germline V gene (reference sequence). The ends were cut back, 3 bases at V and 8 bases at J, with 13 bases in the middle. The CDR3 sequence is CSARGGSLGYTF. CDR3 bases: TGCAGTGCTAGGGGGGGATCTCTGGGCTACACCTTC.

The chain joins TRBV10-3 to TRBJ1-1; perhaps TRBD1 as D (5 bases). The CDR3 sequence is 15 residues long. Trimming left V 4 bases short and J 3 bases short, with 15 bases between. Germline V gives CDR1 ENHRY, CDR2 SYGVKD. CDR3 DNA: TGTGCCATCAGTGTATCCGGGGAAGGGGACACTGAAGCTTTCTTT. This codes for CAISVSGEGDTEAFF.

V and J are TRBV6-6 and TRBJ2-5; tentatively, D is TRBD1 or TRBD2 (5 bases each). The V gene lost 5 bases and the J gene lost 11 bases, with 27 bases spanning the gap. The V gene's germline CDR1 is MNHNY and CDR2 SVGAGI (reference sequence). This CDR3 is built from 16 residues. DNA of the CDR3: TGTGCCAGCAGTGCGAAGATCCGGGACCCCAACAATGAGCAGTACTTC. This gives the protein CASSAKIRDPNNEQYF.

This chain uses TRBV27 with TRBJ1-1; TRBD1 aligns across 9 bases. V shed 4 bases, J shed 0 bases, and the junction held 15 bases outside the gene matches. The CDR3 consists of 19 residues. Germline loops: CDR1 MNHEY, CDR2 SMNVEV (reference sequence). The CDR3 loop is CASSSFPGTGSVMNTEAFF. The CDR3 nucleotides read TGTGCCAGCAGTTCGTTCCCAGGGACAGGGAGCGTGATGAACACTGAAGCTTTCTTT.

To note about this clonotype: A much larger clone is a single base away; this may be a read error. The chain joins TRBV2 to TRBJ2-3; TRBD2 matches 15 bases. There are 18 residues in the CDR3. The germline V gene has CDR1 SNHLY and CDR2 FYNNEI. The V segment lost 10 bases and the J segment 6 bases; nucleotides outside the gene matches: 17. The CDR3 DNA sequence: TGTGCCAACGGTAGGACTAGCGGGGGGGCCGGATCTCGGGATACGCAGTATTTT. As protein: CANGRTSGGAGSRDTQYF.

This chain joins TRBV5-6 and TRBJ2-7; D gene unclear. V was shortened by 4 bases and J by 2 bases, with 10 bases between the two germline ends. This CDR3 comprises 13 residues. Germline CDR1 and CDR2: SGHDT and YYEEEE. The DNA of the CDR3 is TGTGCCAGCAGCGTGGAACAGACCTACGAGCAGTACTTC. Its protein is CASSVEQTYEQYF.

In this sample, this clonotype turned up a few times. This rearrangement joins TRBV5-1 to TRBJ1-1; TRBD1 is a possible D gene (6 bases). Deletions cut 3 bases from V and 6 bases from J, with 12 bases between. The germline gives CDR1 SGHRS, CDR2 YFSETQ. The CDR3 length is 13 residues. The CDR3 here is CASSSGESSEAFF. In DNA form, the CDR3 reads TGCGCCAGCAGCTCAGGGGAGTCTTCTGAAGCTTTCTTT.

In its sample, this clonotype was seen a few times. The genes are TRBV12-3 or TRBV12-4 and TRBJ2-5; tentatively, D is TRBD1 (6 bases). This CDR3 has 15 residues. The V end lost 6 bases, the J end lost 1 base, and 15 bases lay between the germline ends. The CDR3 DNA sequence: TGTGCCAGCAGCCCGTTACTGGGGGCCCAAGAGACCCAGTACTTC. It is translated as CASSPLLGAQETQYF.

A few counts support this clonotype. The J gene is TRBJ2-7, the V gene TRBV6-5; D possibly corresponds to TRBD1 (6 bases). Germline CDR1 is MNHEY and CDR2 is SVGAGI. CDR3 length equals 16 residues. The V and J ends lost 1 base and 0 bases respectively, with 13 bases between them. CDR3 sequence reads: CASSYLNKGHSYEQYF. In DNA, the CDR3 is TGTGCCAGCAGTTACTTGAACAAGGGACACTCCTACGAGCAGTACTTC.

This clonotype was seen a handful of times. CDR3 in amino acids: CASSYPSDGSYEQYF. Here the CDR3 DNA reads TGTGCCAGCAGTTACCCTTCGGACGGTTCCTACGAGCAGTACTTC. The gene calls are TRBV6-5 and TRBJ2-7; D call uncertain. Trimming took 2 bases from V and 1 from J, leaving 12 bases between them. This CDR3 spans 15 amino acids. The germline CDR1 and CDR2 sequences are MNHEY and SVGAGI.

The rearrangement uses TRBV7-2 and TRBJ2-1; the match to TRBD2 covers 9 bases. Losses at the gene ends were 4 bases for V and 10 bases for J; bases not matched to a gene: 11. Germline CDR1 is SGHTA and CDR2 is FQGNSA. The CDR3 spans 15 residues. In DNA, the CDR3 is TGTGCCAGCAGCTACGGGACTAGCCACGAGGGGGAGCAGTTCTTC. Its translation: CASSYGTSHEGEQFF.

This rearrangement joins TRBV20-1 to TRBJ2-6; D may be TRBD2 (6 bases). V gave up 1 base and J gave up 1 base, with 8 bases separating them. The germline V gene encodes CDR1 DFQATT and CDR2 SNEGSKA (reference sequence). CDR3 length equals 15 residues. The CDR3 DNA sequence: TGCAGTGCTAGAGGGGGAGGATCTGGGGCCAACGTCCTGACTTTC. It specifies CSARGGGSGANVLTF.

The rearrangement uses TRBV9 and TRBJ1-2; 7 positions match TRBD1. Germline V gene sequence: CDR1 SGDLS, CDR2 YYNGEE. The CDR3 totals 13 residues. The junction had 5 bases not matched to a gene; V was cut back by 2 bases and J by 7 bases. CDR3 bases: TGTGCCAGCAGCGTCGTGACAGGGTTTGGCTACACCTTC. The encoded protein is CASSVVTGFGYTF.